This T cell receptor beta chain is drawn from a study of metastatic and nonmetastatic thyroid tumors. MiXCR re-clonotyped the PCR reads for TCRdb. The sample carries 40,000 or so clones, roughly 25% recorded once. Each patient came to thyroid surgery without any prior treatment (of any kind). Many counts were recorded for this clone. The TCR comes from a female donor with papillary thyroid cancer or a benign thyroid nodule (not recorded which). Some clones in this sample may be carry-over from other donors' samples. Source material: blood.

DNA of the CDR3: TGTGCCAGCAGCTTGGGGTACAGGGCTGGAAACACCATATATTTT. Protein sequence: CASSLGYRAGNTIYF. The chain links TRBV5-6 to TRBJ1-3; a possible D gene is TRBD1 (6 bases). The V end lost 0 bases, the J end lost 2 bases, and 9 bases lay between the germline ends. Germline loops: CDR1 SGHDT, CDR2 YYEEEE. The CDR3 totals 15 residues.